These T cell receptor beta chains were read from a single sample in a study of circulating CD8 cells and anti-PD-1 response in melanoma. TCRdb reanalysed the reads using MiXCR and keeps one entry per CDR3 protein. The sample carries around 700 distinct CDR3 sequences, around 5.6% recorded once. Sequencing used CD8+ T cells from PBMCs, obtained at baseline or after one month of anti-PD-1 therapy (not recorded which). These receptors all stem from a human donor with melanoma. Each CDR3 is given with its conserved first and last residue. The order of the fields is CDR3 protein, CDR3 DNA, J gene, D gene, clone size, CDR3 length, V gene. D genes are given only for firm matches. Not all rows give a size; the values are once, few, many and, for expanded clones, a class.

CDR3: CASSYSRGGELFF; DNA: TGTGCCAGCAGTTACTCTAGGGGCGGGGAGCTGTTTTTT; J: TRBJ2-2; D: .; size: large; length: 13; V: TRBV6-5
CDR3: CASTHGSATGELFF; DNA: TGTGCCAGCACCCACGGGAGTGCGACCGGGGAGCTGTTTTTT; J: TRBJ2-2; D: .; size: large; length: 14; V: TRBV2
CDR3: CSVELTGRGQTGELFF; DNA: TGCAGCGTTGAACTGACGGGACGGGGGCAAACCGGGGAGCTGTTTTTT; J: TRBJ2-2; D: .; size: .; length: 16; V: TRBV29-1
CDR3: CASAPGGGWNEQYF; DNA: TGTGCTAGCGCCCCAGGGGGGGGATGGAACGAGCAGTACTTC; J: TRBJ2-7; D: .; size: large; length: 14; V: TRBV12-5
CDR3: CSVVSHNYNEQFF; DNA: TGCAGCGTTGTCAGCCACAACTACAATGAGCAGTTCTTC; J: TRBJ2-1; D: .; size: large; length: 13; V: TRBV29-1
CDR3: CASSLVPVDEQYF; DNA: TGTGCCAGCAGCTTAGTCCCTGTCGACGAGCAGTACTTC; J: TRBJ2-7; D: .; size: medium-sized; length: 13; V: TRBV7-2
CDR3: CASSPRGADQNIQYF; DNA: TGTGCCAGCAGCCCTAGGGGGGCAGACCAAAACATTCAGTACTTC; J: TRBJ2-4; D: .; size: large; length: 15; V: TRBV4-2
CDR3: CASSNQGQRVTYEQYF; DNA: TGTGCCAGCAGTAACCAGGGCCAGCGGGTGACCTACGAGCAGTACTTC; J: TRBJ2-7; D: .; size: large; length: 16; V: TRBV27
CDR3: CSATGPGSRGNEQFF; DNA: TGCAGTGCTACGGGACCGGGCTCCAGAGGGAATGAGCAGTTCTTC; J: TRBJ2-1; D: .; size: large; length: 15; V: TRBV20-1
CDR3: CSAPGLALYEQYF; DNA: TGCAGTGCCCCGGGACTAGCGCTCTACGAGCAGTACTTC; J: TRBJ2-7; D: TRBD2; size: medium-sized; length: 13; V: TRBV20-1
CDR3: CASSPSIYEQYF; DNA: TGTGCCAGTAGTCCTAGTATCTACGAGCAGTACTTC; J: TRBJ2-7; D: .; size: medium-sized; length: 12; V: TRBV19
CDR3: CSVDPGQGSYEQYF; DNA: TGCAGCGTTGACCCCGGACAGGGCTCCTACGAGCAGTACTTC; J: TRBJ2-7; D: TRBD1; size: large; length: 14; V: TRBV29-1
CDR3: CASSIAGRGNQPQHF; DNA: TGTGCCAGTAGTATAGCAGGGAGAGGCAATCAGCCCCAGCATTTT; J: TRBJ1-5; D: .; size: few; length: 15; V: TRBV19
CDR3: CATSDLAFRGGNNEQFF; DNA: TGTGCCACCAGTGATTTGGCCTTTCGCGGGGGGAACAATGAGCAGTTCTTC; J: TRBJ2-1; D: TRBD2; size: large; length: 17; V: TRBV24-1
CDR3: CASSSGAYEQYF; DNA: TGCGCCAGCAGCTCAGGGGCCTACGAGCAGTACTTC; J: TRBJ2-7; D: .; size: medium-sized; length: 12; V: TRBV5-1
CDR3: CASSVEQNSYEQYF; DNA: TGTGCCAGCAGCGTGGAGCAGAATTCCTACGAGCAGTACTTC; J: TRBJ2-7; D: .; size: .; length: 14; V: TRBV5-5
CDR3: CASSQPGLAINEQFF; DNA: TGTGCCAGCAGCCAACCGGGACTAGCGATTAATGAGCAGTTCTTC; J: TRBJ2-1; D: TRBD2; size: medium-sized; length: 15; V: TRBV14
CDR3: CAISPLGQREAFF; DNA: TGTGCCATCAGTCCTCTTGGACAGCGTGAAGCTTTCTTT; J: TRBJ1-1; D: .; size: medium-sized; length: 13; V: TRBV10-3
CDR3: CASSPRDRLAYNEQFF; DNA: TGTGCCAGTAGTCCCCGGGACAGGTTAGCCTACAATGAGCAGTTCTTC; J: TRBJ2-1; D: TRBD1; size: few; length: 16; V: TRBV19
CDR3: CASRSGYEQYF; DNA: TGTGCCAGTAGATCGGGCTACGAGCAGTACTTC; J: TRBJ2-7; D: .; size: .; length: 11; V: TRBV19
CDR3: CASSPRDTLSNYGYTF; DNA: TGCGCCAGCAGCCCTCGGGACACCTTATCTAACTATGGCTACACCTTC; J: TRBJ1-2; D: .; size: large; length: 16; V: TRBV5-1
CDR3: CASSILSSYNEQFF; DNA: TGTGCCAGTAGTATTTTGAGCTCCTACAATGAGCAGTTCTTC; J: TRBJ2-1; D: .; size: large; length: 14; V: TRBV19
CDR3: CASSQDSPGVDTDTQYF; DNA: TGCGCCAGCAGCCAAGATTCTCCAGGGGTTGACACAGATACGCAGTATTTT; J: TRBJ2-3; D: .; size: .; length: 17; V: TRBV4-3
CDR3: CASSIDYNEQFF; DNA: TGTGCCAGTAGTATAGACTACAATGAGCAGTTCTTC; J: TRBJ2-1; D: .; size: .; length: 12; V: TRBV19
CDR3: CASSLEAGGNQPQHF; DNA: TGTGCCAGCAGTTTAGAGGCAGGGGGCAATCAGCCCCAGCATTTT; J: TRBJ1-5; D: .; size: large; length: 15; V: TRBV28
CDR3: CSVFDRGREETQYF; DNA: TGCAGCGTTTTCGACAGGGGGCGTGAAGAGACCCAGTACTTC; J: TRBJ2-5; D: TRBD1; size: .; length: 14; V: TRBV29-1
CDR3: CASSGRTVYQETQYF; DNA: TGTGCCAGCAGTGGGCGGACAGTGTACCAAGAGACCCAGTACTTC; J: TRBJ2-5; D: .; size: large; length: 15; V: TRBV2
CDR3: CASSLLNEQFF; DNA: TGTGCCAGCAGCTTACTAAATGAGCAGTTCTTC; J: TRBJ2-1; D: .; size: large; length: 11; V: TRBV7-2
CDR3: CATSEMAGGLDGTQYF; DNA: TGTGCCACCAGTGAAATGGCGGGGGGGCTTGATGGGACCCAGTACTTC; J: TRBJ2-5; D: TRBD2; size: .; length: 16; V: TRBV24-1
CDR3: CSAKTSGVNTGELLF; DNA: TGCAGCGCAAAGACTAGCGGGGTGAACACCGGGGAGCTGCTTTTT; J: TRBJ2-2; D: TRBD2; size: once; length: 15; V: TRBV29-1
CDR3: CASSLTTDNEQFF; DNA: TGTGCCAGCAGCCTGACGACGGACAATGAGCAGTTCTTC; J: TRBJ2-1; D: .; size: large; length: 13; V: TRBV11-1
CDR3: CASSQDREVFDYGYTF; DNA: TGTGCCAGCAGCCAGGACAGGGAAGTTTTTGACTATGGCTACACCTTC; J: TRBJ1-2; D: TRBD1; size: large; length: 16; V: TRBV2
CDR3: CSVGNEKLFF; DNA: TGCAGCGTTGGGAATGAAAAACTGTTTTTT; J: TRBJ1-4; D: .; size: large; length: 10; V: TRBV29-1
CDR3: CASSLGQGYGYTF; DNA: TGTGCCAGCAGCTTAGGACAGGGGTATGGCTACACCTTC; J: TRBJ1-2; D: TRBD1; size: large; length: 13; V: TRBV7-2
CDR3: CASKQGATTNTEAFF; DNA: TGTGCCAGTAAACAGGGGGCTACTACGAACACTGAAGCTTTCTTT; J: TRBJ1-1; D: TRBD1; size: large; length: 15; V: TRBV4-2
CDR3: CASSLSVGGHDTEAFF; DNA: TGTGCCAGCAGTTTATCCGTCGGGGGGCACGACACTGAAGCTTTCTTT; J: TRBJ1-1; D: .; size: large; length: 16; V: TRBV27
CDR3: CASSFEGVRGGTGKLFF; DNA: TGTGCCAGCAGTTTTGAAGGGGTTCGCGGGGGCACCGGGAAGCTGTTTTTT; J: TRBJ2-2; D: .; size: .; length: 17; V: TRBV28
CDR3: CASSDPRGPFTDTQYF; DNA: TGTGCCAGCAGTGATCCCCGGGGGCCTTTTACAGATACGCAGTATTTT; J: TRBJ2-3; D: .; size: large; length: 16; V: TRBV2
CDR3: CASKGLSTDTQYF; DNA: TGTGCCAGTAAGGGACTCAGCACAGATACGCAGTATTTT; J: TRBJ2-3; D: .; size: .; length: 13; V: TRBV19
CDR3: CASSSWSSGDLRDTQYF; DNA: TGTGCCAGCAGCTCCTGGTCCAGCGGTGATTTGAGAGATACGCAGTATTTT; J: TRBJ2-3; D: .; size: large; length: 17; V: TRBV3-1
CDR3: CSADRGSYEQYF; DNA: TGCAGTGCTGACAGGGGGTCCTACGAGCAGTACTTC; J: TRBJ2-7; D: TRBD1; size: medium-sized; length: 12; V: TRBV20-1
CDR3: CASSYLLGTQTEAFF; DNA: TGTGCCAGCAGTTACCTTTTGGGGACACAGACTGAAGCTTTCTTT; J: TRBJ1-1; D: .; size: large; length: 15; V: TRBV6-2/TRBV6-3
CDR3: CASSPGIYEQYF; DNA: TGTGCCAGCAGTCCCGGGATCTACGAGCAGTACTTC; J: TRBJ2-7; D: .; size: few; length: 12; V: TRBV28
CDR3: CASNRRGGDTQYF; DNA: TGTGCCAGCAATCGGCGGGGGGGAGATACGCAGTATTTT; J: TRBJ2-3; D: TRBD2; size: large; length: 13; V: TRBV27
CDR3: CASSPQGTDTQYF; DNA: TGTGCCAGTAGTCCCCAGGGCACAGATACGCAGTATTTT; J: TRBJ2-3; D: .; size: few; length: 13; V: TRBV19
CDR3: CASSQDLVMRAYRHNEQFF; DNA: TGTGCCAGCAGCCAAGACCTAGTTATGAGGGCCTATCGCCACAATGAGCAGTTCTTC; J: TRBJ2-1; D: .; size: .; length: 19; V: TRBV14
CDR3: CSVARWDRANYGYTF; DNA: TGCAGCGTTGCACGGTGGGACAGGGCTAACTATGGCTACACCTTC; J: TRBJ1-2; D: TRBD1; size: large; length: 15; V: TRBV29-1
CDR3: CASSQDRGAETQYF; DNA: TGCGCCAGCAGCCAAGACAGGGGAGCGGAGACCCAGTACTTC; J: TRBJ2-5; D: .; size: medium-sized; length: 14; V: TRBV4-1
CDR3: CASSIVAGNQPQHF; DNA: TGTGCCAGTAGTATAGTGGCAGGGAATCAGCCCCAGCATTTT; J: TRBJ1-5; D: .; size: large; length: 14; V: TRBV19